Below, 27 T cell receptor beta chains from the same sample are listed, as sequenced in a study of response to subunit inactivated influenza vaccine. A single record per CDR3 protein comes from TCRdb applying MiXCR to the RT-PCR reads. The sample holds about 170,000 distinct CDR3 sequences, approximately 12% seen once. The data also belong to a second study, concerning T cells expressing NK-cell markers. From that paper: The TCR beta cDNA came from 5'RACE template switching with UMIs.

The source was CD8+ T cells sorted from PBMCs, collected 11 to 12 days after vaccination. These receptors all come from a middle-aged man who received an inactivated influenza vaccine.

This clonotype was recorded a few times. This chain joins TRBV20-1 and TRBJ2-5; 8 positions match TRBD2. This CDR3 is built from 14 residues. The ends lost 1 base at V and 8 bases at J; junction bases unmatched: 9. From germline, CDR1 is DFQATT and CDR2 SNEGSKA (reference sequence). The CDR3 protein is CSARGGLGSETQYF. The CDR3 nucleotides read TGCAGTGCTAGAGGGGGACTAGGTTCTGAAACCCAGTACTTC.

This clonotype was picked up a small number of times. This chain links TRBV6-2 or TRBV6-3 with TRBJ1-1; D is possibly TRBD1 (6 bases). V gave up 4 bases and J gave up 3 bases, with 15 bases separating them. Germline V CDR1 and CDR2: MNHEY, SVGEGT. The CDR3 consists of 15 residues. CDR3 protein: CASSFRTVIDTEAFF. In nucleotides, the CDR3 is TGTGCCAGCAGTTTCCGGACAGTGATTGACACTGAAGCTTTCTTT.

In this sample, this clonotype turned up a few times. The chain is built from TRBV30 and TRBJ2-1, with 10 positions matching TRBD2. The CDR3 length is 16 residues. Germline V gene sequence: CDR1 GTSNPN, CDR2 SVGIG (reference sequence). V trimming: 2 bases; J trimming: 0 bases; junction bases outside the gene matches: 4. This CDR3 reads CAWSRLAGPSYNEQFF. CDR3 nucleotide sequence: TGTGCCTGGAGTAGACTAGCGGGTCCCTCCTACAATGAGCAGTTCTTC.

This clonotype has at least ten counts. The chain links TRBV6-1 to TRBJ1-6, with TRBD1 identical over 8 bases. The germline V gene has CDR1 MNHNS and CDR2 SASEGT. The CDR3 is 15 amino acids. The V segment lost 6 bases and the J segment 9 bases; nucleotides outside the gene matches: 10. The CDR3 reads CASSNLGTGASPLHF. CDR3 DNA: TGTGCCAGCAGCAACCTCGGGACAGGCGCTTCACCCCTCCACTTT.

This clonotype came up a few times. This chain uses TRBV7-8 with TRBJ2-3; 7 bases match TRBD2. The CDR3 has 15 amino acids. Germline assignment: CDR1 SGHVS and CDR2 FQNEAQ. Losses at the gene ends were 5 bases for V and 0 bases for J; bases not matched to a gene: 5. CDR3 in amino acids: CASSARRGSTDTQYF. CDR3 nucleotides: TGTGCCAGCAGCGCGCGGCGGGGGAGCACAGATACGCAGTATTTT.

This chain connects TRBV2 to TRBJ2-1, with D hard to call. Germline V gives CDR1 SNHLY, CDR2 FYNNEI. The V end was cut by 5 bases, the J end by 0 bases, with 11 bases between. The CDR3 has 15 residues. DNA for the CDR3: TGTGCCAGCAGTCTCCATCCCTCCTCCTACAATGAGCAGTTCTTC. The encoded protein is CASSLHPSSYNEQFF.

This clonotype was counted a few times. This chain uses TRBV12-3 or TRBV12-4 with TRBJ2-1; 9 nucleotides agree with TRBD2. V dropped 5 bases and J dropped 2; count of bases not matched to a gene: 4. This CDR3 spans 15 amino acids. DNA for the CDR3: TGTGCCAGCAGTCCGAGCGGGGGGACCTACAATGAGCAGTTCTTC. Amino acids: CASSPSGGTYNEQFF.

This clonotype has a handful of counts. The chain joins TRBV20-1 to TRBJ1-2; possibly TRBD1 for D (5 bases). The germline gives CDR1 DFQATT, CDR2 SNEGSKA (reference sequence). The CDR3 consists of 13 residues. The V gene lost 0 bases and the J gene lost 3 bases, with 8 bases spanning the gap. This CDR3 reads CSARDSRDYGYTF. CDR3 DNA: TGCAGTGCTAGAGATTCCAGGGACTATGGCTACACCTTC.

The chain recombines TRBV20-1 with TRBJ2-3; no clear D. This CDR3 region has 17 residues. In germline, CDR1 is DFQATT, CDR2 SNEGSKA (reference sequence). V gave up 0 bases and J gave up 9 bases, with 25 bases separating them. CDR3 sequence reads: CSARDLSGRLSFRTQYF. Here the CDR3 DNA reads TGCAGTGCTAGAGACCTTTCTGGCAGGCTCTCTTTTAGGACGCAGTATTTT.

In its sample, this clonotype was seen a few times. The chain carries TRBV30 and TRBJ2-2, with 7 bases lining up with TRBD1. This CDR3 comprises 12 residues. Trimming took 8 bases from V and 6 from J; bases not matched to a gene: 6. Per germline, CDR1 GTSNPN and CDR2 SVGIG (reference sequence). CDR3 in DNA: TGTGCCGCTACAGGGGCAGCCGGGGAGCTGTTTTTT. Translation gives CAATGAAGELFF.

The rearrangement uses TRBV14 and TRBJ2-3; 8 bases line up with TRBD1. V lost 3 bases and J lost 4; bases outside the gene matches: 6. CDR1 is SGHDN and CDR2 is FVKESK in the germline V gene. The CDR3 has 15 residues. The CDR3 coding sequence is TGTGCCAGCAGCCAGACAGGGGCCCTGGCAGATACGCAGTATTTT. Amino acids: CASSQTGALADTQYF.

This clonotype has ten or more counts. This sequence joins TRBV5-1 and TRBJ2-7; 9 nucleotides match TRBD1. CDR1 is SGHRS, CDR2 YFSETQ, per germline. J was trimmed by 1 base and V by 0 bases; bases with no gene match: 2. The CDR3 has 15 residues. The CDR3 DNA reads TGCGCCAGCAGCTTGGCCGGGACAGGGTCCTACGAGCAGTACTTC. It encodes CASSLAGTGSYEQYF.

The rearrangement uses TRBV4-2 and TRBJ2-3, with 9 bases matching TRBD2. V was clipped by 4 bases and J by 2 bases; unmatched bases: 10. Germline values: CDR1 LGHNA, CDR2 YNFKEQ. This CDR3 is 17 amino acids long. CDR3 in amino acids: CASSPRYSGGYTDTQYF. The DNA for the CDR3 is TGTGCCAGCAGCCCCCGGTATAGCGGGGGATACACAGATACGCAGTATTTT.

A few counts support this clonotype. The J gene is TRBJ2-7, the V gene TRBV5-5; no clear D gene. The V end lost 0 bases, the J end lost 0 bases, and 7 bases lay between the germline ends. Germline V CDR1 and CDR2: SGHKS, YYEKEE (reference sequence). This CDR3 region has 14 residues. The CDR3 here is CASSLGHNSYEQYF. In DNA form, the CDR3 reads TGTGCCAGCAGCTTGGGACACAACTCCTACGAGCAGTACTTC.

There are a few counts of this clonotype. CDR3: CASSYIAGLSSYEQYF. CDR3 DNA sequence: TGTGCCAGCAGTTATATAGCGGGACTGAGCTCCTACGAGCAGTACTTC. This chain connects TRBV7-9 to TRBJ2-7; 8 positions agree with TRBD2. The CDR3 contains 16 residues. The germline V gene encodes CDR1 SEHNR and CDR2 FQNEAQ (reference sequence). V lost 6 bases to trimming and J lost 0 bases; unmatched junction nucleotides: 10.

This clonotype appeared a few times. The chain uses TRBV19 and TRBJ1-1, with 8 bases matching TRBD1. Germline V lookup: CDR1 LNHDA, CDR2 SQIVND (reference sequence). The V and J ends lost 6 bases and 3 bases, in that order; junction bases with no gene match: 6. The CDR3 length is 14 residues. The CDR3 is CASSWTGRYTEAFF. As DNA, the CDR3 is TGTGCCAGTAGCTGGACAGGGCGATACACTGAAGCTTTCTTT.

The V call is TRBV4-1, the J call TRBJ2-7; D remains unclear. This CDR3 contains 14 residues. V dropped 6 bases and J dropped 0 bases, with 12 bases sitting between them. In germline, CDR1 is MGHRA, CDR2 YSYEKL. CDR3 nucleotide sequence: TGCGCCAGCAGTCCGGGCCGAACCTCCTACGAGCAGTACTTC. It yields the protein CASSPGRTSYEQYF.

The chain carries TRBV4-1 and TRBJ2-1; tentative D call: TRBD2 (7 bases). The germline V gene has CDR1 MGHRA and CDR2 YSYEKL. This CDR3 has 17 amino acids. V dropped 2 bases and J dropped 4 bases, with 18 bases sitting between them. The CDR3 loop is CASSQRGSGGIYNEQFF. CDR3 sequence (DNA): TGCGCCAGCAGCCAAAGGGGGTCGGGGGGCATTTACAATGAGCAGTTCTTC.

This clonotype was counted between two and nine times. The chain couples TRBV29-1 to TRBJ2-7, with a tentative D call TRBD2 (5 bases). The germline V gene has CDR1 SQVTM and CDR2 ANQGSEA. The CDR3 contains 16 residues. V lost 3 bases to trimming and J lost 0 bases, with 18 bases between them. The CDR3 loop is CSVDKPGSGSSYEQYF. DNA for the CDR3: TGCAGCGTTGATAAACCCGGATCGGGAAGCTCCTACGAGCAGTACTTC.

This clonotype was detected only once. The J gene is TRBJ1-1, the V gene TRBV6-4; D not resolved. V dropped 5 bases and J dropped 1 base, with 14 bases sitting between them. CDR1 MRHNA and CDR2 SNTAGT come from the germline V gene. This CDR3 has 15 amino acids. CDR3 residues: CASSRQALGNTEAFF. CDR3 bases: TGTGCCAGCAGTCGTCAGGCCCTCGGGAACACTGAAGCTTTCTTT.

The rearrangement uses TRBV28 and TRBJ1-1; weak D call: TRBD1 (6 bases). V dropped 6 bases and J dropped 2 bases, with 16 bases sitting between them. The length of the CDR3 is 15 residues. Looked up from germline, CDR1 is MDHEN and CDR2 is SYDVKM. This CDR3 is CASSPRQVTNTEAFF. The DNA for the CDR3 is TGTGCCAGCAGCCCAAGACAGGTCACAAACACTGAAGCTTTCTTT. Complete variable domain (other parts from reference TRBV28 and TRBJ1-1): DVKVTQSSRYLVKRTGEKVFLECVQDMDHENMFWYRQDPGLGLRLIYFSYDVKMKEKGDIPEGYSVSREKKERFSLILESASTNQTSMYLCASSPRQVTNTEAFFGQGTRLTVV.

V usage is TRBV7-9 and J usage is TRBJ2-7, with TRBD2 identical over 10 bases. Germline CDR1 is SEHNR and CDR2 is FQNEAQ (reference sequence). J lost 6 bases, V lost 5 bases, and 10 bases had no gene match. This CDR3 is built from 15 residues. The CDR3 DNA follows: TGTGCCAGCAGCCCAAGCCTAGCGGGAGTCGGCGAGCAGTACTTC. Encoded protein: CASSPSLAGVGEQYF.

This chain joins TRBV25-1 and TRBJ2-5; D call uncertain. Germline V gene lookup returns CDR1 MGHDK and CDR2 SYGVNS. V lost 4 bases and J 7 bases, leaving 16 bases between the germline ends. The length of the CDR3 is 14 residues. This CDR3 reads CASSGPSGPGTQYF. As DNA, the CDR3 is TGTGCCAGCAGTGGGCCCTCCGGGCCGGGGACCCAGTACTTC.

The chain joins TRBV27 to TRBJ2-1, with 8 nucleotides matching TRBD2. The J segment lost 4 bases and the V segment lost 3 bases, leaving 5 bases of the junction unmatched. This CDR3 is built from 15 residues. Germline V gene lookup returns CDR1 MNHEY and CDR2 SMNVEV (reference sequence). CDR3 loop: CASSFAGGRYNEQFF. In DNA form, the CDR3 reads TGTGCCAGCAGTTTTGCGGGAGGTCGTTACAATGAGCAGTTCTTC.

This clonotype was observed a handful of times. V usage is TRBV27 and J usage is TRBJ2-5; D tentatively reads TRBD1 or TRBD2 (7 bases each). CDR1 and CDR2 from the germline V gene are MNHEY and SMNVEV (reference sequence). V lost 3 bases and J lost 5, with 13 bases in between. The CDR3 spans 14 residues. This chain's CDR3 is CASSFQGGGETQYF. The CDR3 nucleotides are TGTGCCAGCAGTTTTCAGGGGGGGGGCGAGACCCAGTACTTC.

The V gene is TRBV11-2, the J gene TRBJ2-7; D is unclear. Germline V gene lookup returns CDR1 SGHAT and CDR2 FQNNGV. This CDR3 spans 13 amino acids. Trimming pared 1 base from V and 3 bases from J, leaving 7 bases between. In DNA form, the CDR3 reads TGTGCCAGCAGCTTAGGTGCGGTCTACGAGCAGTACTTC. Translation: CASSLGAVYEQYF. The variable domain in full, completed from reference TRBV11-2 and TRBJ2-7, reads EAGVAQSPRYKIIEKRQSVAFWCNPISGHATLYWYQQILGQGPKLLIQFQNNGVVDDSQLPKDRFSAERLKGVDSTLKIQPAKLEDSAVYLCASSLGAVYEQYFGPGTRLTVT.

This clonotype was seen only a few times. The chain carries TRBV6-5 and TRBJ1-2; D may be TRBD1 (6 bases). CDR1 is MNHEY, CDR2 SVGAGI, per germline. Trimming left V 3 bases short and J 0 bases short, with 17 bases between. CDR3 length: 17 amino acids. As DNA, the CDR3 is TGTGCCAGCAGTTATGTCGCGTCCGGACAGACTAACTATGGCTACACCTTC. Encoded protein: CASSYVASGQTNYGYTF.